The present T cell receptor (beta chain) was sequenced within a study of blood T cell repertoires in COVID-19. This clone was counted once. The authors' processing: Quantification of nucleated cells was approximated via reference gene primer amplification. Some clones are missing from TCRdb's copy, which holds only in-frame ones; the method was immunoSEQ multiplex PCR. Clone size and V and J calls were adopted from that table, with D and trimming inferred from the DNA. The sample holds 170,000 or so clones; roughly 89% are singletons and the top ten take roughly an eighth. Germline lookup yields CDR1 MNHEY and CDR2 SMNVEV (reference sequence). The V segment lost 4 bases and the J segment 5 bases; nucleotides outside the gene matches: 4. This CDR3 spans 14 amino acids.

V is TRBV27 and J is TRBJ2-1, with 8 bases lining up with TRBD2. The specimen sequenced was peripheral blood. The source of this sequence is a woman between 65 and 79 years old with COVID-19, enrolled during active disease. The CDR3 DNA reads as TGTGCCAGCAGTTATAGACTAGCGAACAATGAGCAGTTCTTC. This translates into CASSYRLANNEQFF.